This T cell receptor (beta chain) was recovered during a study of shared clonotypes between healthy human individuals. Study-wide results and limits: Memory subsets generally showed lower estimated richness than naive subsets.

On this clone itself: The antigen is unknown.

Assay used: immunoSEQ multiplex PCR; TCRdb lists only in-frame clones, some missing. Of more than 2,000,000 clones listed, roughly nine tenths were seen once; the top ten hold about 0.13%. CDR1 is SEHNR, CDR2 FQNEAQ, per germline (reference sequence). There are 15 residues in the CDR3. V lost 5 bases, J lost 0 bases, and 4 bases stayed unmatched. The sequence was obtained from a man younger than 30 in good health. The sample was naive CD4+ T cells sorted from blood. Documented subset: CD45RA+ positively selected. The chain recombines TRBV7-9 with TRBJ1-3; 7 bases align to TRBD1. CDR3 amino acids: CASSLQGVSGNTIYF. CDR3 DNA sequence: TGTGCCAGCAGCCTTCAGGGGGTCTCTGGAAACACCATATATTTT.